A few counts support the clone carrying this T cell receptor (beta chain). What it recognizes is unknown. The data were obtained in a study of T cell repertoires in cytomegalovirus infection. Study at large: Both CMV infection and a matching HLA type were indicated by public TCR beta signatures. Regarding the study as a whole: Ex vivo, HLA-C-restricted CMV-specific TCR beta clonotypes prevailed over the rest of the response.

MiXCR was run by TCRdb on the reads, yielding one entry per CDR3 protein. Of 570,000 or so distinct CDR3 sequences listed, 40% are singletons. The sequenced sample was cultured PBMCs, obtained from culture after CMV antigen stimulation. The receptor was isolated from a human donor in good health (CMV status not recorded). Some clones in this sample may be carry-over from other donors' samples.

Here the CDR3 DNA reads TGTGCCAGCAGCTCCGGGACAGGGCACAATGAGCAGTTCTTC. It is translated as CASSSGTGHNEQFF. J is TRBJ2-1 and V is TRBV11-2; 9 bases map to TRBD1. This CDR3 has 14 amino acids. The germline V gene has CDR1 SGHAT and CDR2 FQNNGV. With V trimmed by 4 bases and J by 5 bases, 3 bases remained unmatched.